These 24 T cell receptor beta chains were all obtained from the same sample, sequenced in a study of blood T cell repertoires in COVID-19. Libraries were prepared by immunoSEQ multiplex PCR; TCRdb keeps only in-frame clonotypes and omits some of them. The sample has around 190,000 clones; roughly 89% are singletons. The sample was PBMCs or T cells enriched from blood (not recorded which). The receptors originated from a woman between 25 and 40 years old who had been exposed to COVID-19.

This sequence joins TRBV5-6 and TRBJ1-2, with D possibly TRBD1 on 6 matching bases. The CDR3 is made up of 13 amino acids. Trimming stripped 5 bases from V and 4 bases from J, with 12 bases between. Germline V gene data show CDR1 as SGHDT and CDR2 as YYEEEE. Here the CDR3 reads CASSYDRTYGYTF. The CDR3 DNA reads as TGTGCCAGCAGTTACGACAGGACCTATGGCTACACCTTC.

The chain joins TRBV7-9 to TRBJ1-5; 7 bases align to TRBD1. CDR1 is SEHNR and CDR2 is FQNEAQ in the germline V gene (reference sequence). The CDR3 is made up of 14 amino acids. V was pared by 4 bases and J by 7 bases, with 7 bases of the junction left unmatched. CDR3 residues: CASSSTGTEQPQHF. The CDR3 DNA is TGTGCCAGCAGCTCGACAGGGACGGAACAGCCCCAGCATTTT.

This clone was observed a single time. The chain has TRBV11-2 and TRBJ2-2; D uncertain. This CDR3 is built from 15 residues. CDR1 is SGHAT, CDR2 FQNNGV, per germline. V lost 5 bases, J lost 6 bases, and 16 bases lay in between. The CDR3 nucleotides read TGTGCCAGCAGCCCCCGACTCCTTCAATCCGGGGAGCTGTTTTTT. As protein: CASSPRLLQSGELFF.

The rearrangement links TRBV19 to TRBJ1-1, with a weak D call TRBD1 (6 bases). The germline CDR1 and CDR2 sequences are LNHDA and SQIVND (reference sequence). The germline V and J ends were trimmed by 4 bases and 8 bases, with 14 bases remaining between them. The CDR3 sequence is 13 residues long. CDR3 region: CASSRTVWEEAFF. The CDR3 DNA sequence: TGTGCCAGTAGTAGGACAGTGTGGGAGGAAGCTTTCTTT.

The CDR3 DNA is TGTGCCAGCAGTTACAGCCTGGGACAGGTTCGCGAAAAACTGTTTTTT. Protein sequence: CASSYSLGQVREKLFF. V gene TRBV6-2 or TRBV6-3 combines with J gene TRBJ1-4, with 8 bases aligning to TRBD1. Germline CDR1 reads MNHEY; CDR2 reads SVGEGT. The trim removed 2 bases at V and 8 bases at J, leaving 10 bases unmatched. CDR3 length: 16 residues.

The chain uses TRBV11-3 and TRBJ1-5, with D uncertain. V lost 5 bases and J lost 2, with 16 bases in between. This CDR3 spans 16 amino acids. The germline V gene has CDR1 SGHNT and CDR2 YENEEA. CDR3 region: CASSPPGPPGNQPQHF. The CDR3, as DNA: TGTGCCAGCAGCCCACCAGGCCCCCCGGGCAATCAGCCCCAGCATTTT.

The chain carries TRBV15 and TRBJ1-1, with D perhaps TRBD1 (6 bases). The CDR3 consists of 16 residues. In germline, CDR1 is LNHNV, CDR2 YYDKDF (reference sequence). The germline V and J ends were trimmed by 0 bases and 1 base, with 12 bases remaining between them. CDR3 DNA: TGTGCCACCAGCAGAGATCTGGGGACACCGAACACTGAAGCTTTCTTT. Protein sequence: CATSRDLGTPNTEAFF.

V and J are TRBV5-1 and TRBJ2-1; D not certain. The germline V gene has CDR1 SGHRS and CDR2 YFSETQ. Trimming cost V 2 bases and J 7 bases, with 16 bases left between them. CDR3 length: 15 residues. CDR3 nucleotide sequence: TGCGCCAGCAGCTTTGGCGGCCCCCCGGCGAATGAGCAGTTCTTC. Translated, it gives CASSFGGPPANEQFF.

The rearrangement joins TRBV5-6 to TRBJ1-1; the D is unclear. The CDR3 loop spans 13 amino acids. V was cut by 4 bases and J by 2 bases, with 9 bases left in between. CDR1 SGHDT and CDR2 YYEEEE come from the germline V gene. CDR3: CASSLDLNTEAFF. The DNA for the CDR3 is TGTGCCAGCAGCCTGGACCTAAACACTGAAGCTTTCTTT.

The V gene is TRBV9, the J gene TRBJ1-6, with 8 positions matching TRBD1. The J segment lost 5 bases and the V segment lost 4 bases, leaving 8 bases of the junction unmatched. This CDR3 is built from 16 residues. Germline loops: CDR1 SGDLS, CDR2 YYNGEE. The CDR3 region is CASSLDRVRDNSPLHF. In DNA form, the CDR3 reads TGTGCCAGCAGCCTGGACAGGGTGAGGGATAATTCACCCCTCCACTTT.

The CDR3, as DNA: TGTGCCAGTAGTACTAGCGGGACCTACAATGAGCAGTTCTTC. Protein product: CASSTSGTYNEQFF. The V call is TRBV19, the J call TRBJ2-1; 9 bases match TRBD2. Per germline, CDR1 LNHDA and CDR2 SQIVND (reference sequence). With V trimmed by 4 bases and J by 2 bases, 0 bases remained unmatched. The length of the CDR3 is 14 residues.

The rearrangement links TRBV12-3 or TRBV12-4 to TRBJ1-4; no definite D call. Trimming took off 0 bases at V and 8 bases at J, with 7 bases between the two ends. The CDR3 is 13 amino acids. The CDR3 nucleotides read TGTGCCAGCAGTTTAGCGGGGAGGGAAAAACTGTTTTTT. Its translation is CASSLAGREKLFF.

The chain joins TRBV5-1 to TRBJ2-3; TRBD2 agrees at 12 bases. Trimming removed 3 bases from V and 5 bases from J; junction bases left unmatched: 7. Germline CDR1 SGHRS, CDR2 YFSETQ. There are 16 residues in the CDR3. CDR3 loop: CASSSWTSGDVDTQYF. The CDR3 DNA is TGCGCCAGCAGCTCTTGGACTAGCGGGGACGTAGATACGCAGTATTTT.

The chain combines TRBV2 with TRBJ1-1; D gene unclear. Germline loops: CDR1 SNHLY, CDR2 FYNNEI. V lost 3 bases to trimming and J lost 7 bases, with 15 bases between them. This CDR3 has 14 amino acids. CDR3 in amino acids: CASSDEGPIGEAFF. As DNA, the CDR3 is TGTGCCAGCAGTGACGAGGGCCCGATCGGTGAAGCTTTCTTT.

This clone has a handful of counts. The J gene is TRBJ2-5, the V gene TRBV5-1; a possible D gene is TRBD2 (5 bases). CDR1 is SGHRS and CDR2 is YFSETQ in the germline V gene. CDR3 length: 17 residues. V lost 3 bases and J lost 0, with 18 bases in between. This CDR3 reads CASSSAVAGLYQETQYF. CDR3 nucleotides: TGCGCCAGCAGCTCAGCGGTGGCGGGCCTTTACCAAGAGACCCAGTACTTC.

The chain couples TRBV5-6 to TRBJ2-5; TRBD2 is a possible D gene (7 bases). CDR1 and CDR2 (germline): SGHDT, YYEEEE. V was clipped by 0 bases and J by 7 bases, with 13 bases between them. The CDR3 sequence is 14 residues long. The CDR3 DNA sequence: TGTGCCAGCAGCTTGGGTCAGGGAGGGGGGACCCAGTACTTC. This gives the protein CASSLGQGGGTQYF.

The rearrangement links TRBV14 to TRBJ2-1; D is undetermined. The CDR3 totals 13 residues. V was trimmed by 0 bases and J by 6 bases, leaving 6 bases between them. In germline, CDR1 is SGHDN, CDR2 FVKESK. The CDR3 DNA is TGTGCCAGCAGCCAAGATCTAGGCAATGAGCAGTTCTTC. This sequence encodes CASSQDLGNEQFF.

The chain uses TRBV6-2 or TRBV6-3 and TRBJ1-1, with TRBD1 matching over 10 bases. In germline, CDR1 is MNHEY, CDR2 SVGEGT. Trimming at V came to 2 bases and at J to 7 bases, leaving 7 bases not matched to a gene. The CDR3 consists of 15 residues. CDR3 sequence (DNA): TGTGCCAGCAGTTACGGGGACAGGGGAGGAGATGAAGCTTTCTTT. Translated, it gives CASSYGDRGGDEAFF.

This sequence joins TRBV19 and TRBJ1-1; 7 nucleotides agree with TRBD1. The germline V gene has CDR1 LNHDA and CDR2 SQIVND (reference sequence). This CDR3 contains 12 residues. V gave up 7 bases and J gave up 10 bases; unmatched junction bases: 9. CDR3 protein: CASTSGGFGAFF. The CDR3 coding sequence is TGTGCCAGTACTTCAGGGGGGTTTGGAGCTTTCTTT.

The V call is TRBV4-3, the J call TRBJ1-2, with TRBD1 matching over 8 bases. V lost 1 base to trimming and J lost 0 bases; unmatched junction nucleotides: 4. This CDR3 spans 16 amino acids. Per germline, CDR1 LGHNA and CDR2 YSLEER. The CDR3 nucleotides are TGCGCCAGCAGCCAAGCAGGGGGCGAACCTAACTATGGCTACACCTTC. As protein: CASSQAGGEPNYGYTF.

The chain's CDR3 is CASSVGTALGSSYEQYF. CDR3 DNA sequence: TGCGCCAGCAGCGTTGGGACAGCCCTTGGGAGCTCCTACGAGCAGTACTTC. The chain has TRBV5-1 and TRBJ2-7, with TRBD1 matching over 7 bases. CDR1 and CDR2 from the germline V gene are SGHRS and YFSETQ. J lost 0 bases, V lost 4 bases, and 13 bases had no gene match. This CDR3 contains 17 residues. The full variable domain, completed using reference TRBV5-1 and TRBJ2-7, is KAGVTQTPRYLIKTRGQQVTLSCSPISGHRSVSWYQQTPGQGLQFLFEYFSETQRNKGNFPGRFSGRQFSNSRSEMNVSTLELGDSALYLCASSVGTALGSSYEQYFGPGTRLTVT.

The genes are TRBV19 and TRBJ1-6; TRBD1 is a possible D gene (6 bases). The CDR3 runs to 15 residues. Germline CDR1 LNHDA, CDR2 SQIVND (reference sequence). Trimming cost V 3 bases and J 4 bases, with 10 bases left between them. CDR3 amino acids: CASSIMDRYNSPLHF. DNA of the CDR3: TGTGCCAGTAGTATTATGGACAGATATAATTCACCCCTCCACTTT.

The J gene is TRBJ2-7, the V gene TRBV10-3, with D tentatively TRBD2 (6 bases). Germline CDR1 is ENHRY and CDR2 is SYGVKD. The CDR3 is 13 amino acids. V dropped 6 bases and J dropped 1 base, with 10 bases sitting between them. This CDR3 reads CAIRGTQSYEQYF. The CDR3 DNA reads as TGTGCCATCAGGGGGACTCAATCCTACGAGCAGTACTTC.

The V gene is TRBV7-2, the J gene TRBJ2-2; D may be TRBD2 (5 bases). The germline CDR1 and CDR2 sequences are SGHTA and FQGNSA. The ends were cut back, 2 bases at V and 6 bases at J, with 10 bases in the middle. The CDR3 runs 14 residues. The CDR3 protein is CASSLMGDSGELFF. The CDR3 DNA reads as TGTGCCAGCAGCTTAATGGGAGACTCCGGGGAGCTGTTTTTT.